This TCR beta chain was sequenced during a study of blood T cell repertoires in COVID-19. On the study more broadly: Spain, Italy and the United States supplied samples that represented acute and convalescent COVID-19. T cells, B-cell-depleted T cells, or PBMCs supplied cDNA or gDNA.

With V trimmed by 6 bases and J by 2 bases, 17 bases remained unmatched. This CDR3 region has 18 residues. Germline loops: CDR1 KGHDR, CDR2 SFDVKD. Original handling: Quantification of nucleated cells was approximated via reference gene primer amplification. Here immunoSEQ multiplex PCR was the method, and the copy in TCRdb shows in-frame clones only, minus some. V, J and clone size reflect that table, while D and trimming were determined from the DNA. Of 50,000 to 70,000 clones in the sample, about 80% are singletons; the top ten hold about 9.2%. Seattle cases were enrolled at active infection and followed longitudinally.

The chain joins TRBV24-1 to TRBJ2-7; 8 bases line up with TRBD1. The clonotype comes from a man at least 80 years old with COVID-19, enrolled during active disease. The sequenced material came from peripheral blood. CDR3 nucleotides: TGTGCCACCAGTCCCTCAGGCCCCGGGACAGGCATCGCCTACGAGCAGTACTTC. This codes for CATSPSGPGTGIAYEQYF.